The 18 T cell receptor beta chains listed next were all sequenced from one sample in a study of human T cells and chemical hapten exposure. Time point in this sample: patch test 1, 2 weeks after DPC sensitization. Treatment described: therapeutic diphenylcyclopropenone sensitization with weekly scalp DPC. One entry per CDR3 protein results from TCRdb running MiXCR on the RACE reads. The data contain around 99,000 distinct CDR3 sequences, around 12% of them singletons. The sample in question was whole blood, obtained in connection with sensitization to the hapten diphenylcyclopropenone (DPC). The receptors come from a woman in her thirties or forties with alopecia areata. Some clones in this sample may be carry-over from other donors' samples.

This clonotype was seen more than once but under ten times. This chain uses TRBV5-1 with TRBJ2-3, with no clear D. Per the germline V gene, CDR1 is SGHRS and CDR2 is YFSETQ. Trimming removed 4 bases from V and 2 bases from J, with 8 bases in between. CDR3 length equals 13 residues. The CDR3 spells CASSARITDTQYF. CDR3 coding DNA: TGCGCCAGCAGCGCTAGGATCACAGATACGCAGTATTTT.

V usage is TRBV6-2 or TRBV6-3 and J usage is TRBJ2-1, with TRBD2 identical over 7 bases. Trimming removed 4 bases from V and 6 bases from J; junction bases left unmatched: 9. This CDR3 comprises 15 residues. Germline V CDR1 and CDR2: MNHEY, SVGEGT. The CDR3 DNA reads TGTGCCAGCAGTTGGGGAGGGAGGGGAGGCAATGAGCAGTTCTTC. This encodes CASSWGGRGGNEQFF.

This clonotype was picked up a small number of times. V and J are TRBV28 and TRBJ2-5, with 7 bases fitting TRBD1. Germline assignment: CDR1 MDHEN and CDR2 SYDVKM. The CDR3 has 13 residues. V lost 6 bases to trimming and J lost 3 bases; unmatched junction nucleotides: 4. CDR3 nucleotides: TGTGCCAGCAGACCGACAGGGAAAGAGACCCAGTACTTC. This encodes CASRPTGKETQYF. Supplemented by reference TRBV28 and TRBJ2-5, the full variable domain reads DVKVTQSSRYLVKRTGEKVFLECVQDMDHENMFWYRQDPGLGLRLIYFSYDVKMKEKGDIPEGYSVSREKKERFSLILESASTNQTSMYLCASRPTGKETQYFGPGTRLLVL.

This rearrangement joins TRBV3-1 to TRBJ2-7; maybe TRBD2 (6 bases). Germline CDR1 LGHDT, CDR2 YNNKEL (reference sequence). V was clipped by 4 bases and J by 2 bases, with 15 bases between them. The CDR3 consists of 15 residues. CDR3 residues: CASSRGTGWAYEQYF. CDR3 nucleotide sequence: TGTGCCAGCAGCCGGGGGACTGGGTGGGCCTACGAGCAGTACTTC.

The CDR3 loop reads CSAHPVTGGREQYF. For the CDR3, the DNA is TGCAGTGCACACCCCGTGACAGGGGGCCGCGAGCAGTACTTC. This rearrangement joins TRBV20-1 to TRBJ2-7, with TRBD1 matching over 10 bases. The CDR3 contains 14 residues. The ends lost 6 bases at V and 6 bases at J; junction bases unmatched: 11. CDR1 is DFQATT, CDR2 SNEGSKA, per germline (reference sequence).

This clonotype was detected many times. CDR3 sequence (DNA): TGTGCCAGCAGCGACAGGGGAGGAGAAAAACTGTTTTTT. It is translated as CASSDRGGEKLFF. V usage is TRBV7-9 and J usage is TRBJ1-4, with 8 bases lining up with TRBD1. The trim removed 5 bases at V and 8 bases at J, leaving 4 bases unmatched. The CDR3 is 13 amino acids. In germline, CDR1 is SEHNR, CDR2 FQNEAQ (reference sequence). Drawing the rest from reference TRBV7-9 and TRBJ1-4, the complete variable domain is DTGVSQNPRHKITKRGQNVTFRCDPISEHNRLYWYRQTLGQGPEFLTYFQNEAQLEKSRLLSDRFSAERPKGSFSTLEIQRTEQGDSAMYLCASSDRGGEKLFFGSGTQLSVL.

This clonotype was seen repeatedly, ten times or more. This sequence joins TRBV29-1 and TRBJ2-7, with TRBD2 identical over 7 bases. The CDR3 length is 11 residues. The germline CDR1 and CDR2 sequences are SQVTM and ANQGSEA. The junction had 2 bases not matched to a gene; V was cut back by 4 bases and J by 5 bases. This CDR3 is CSVGEGDEQYF. The CDR3 bases are TGCAGCGTTGGGGAGGGAGACGAGCAGTACTTC.

The chain has TRBV28 and TRBJ1-2; D is undetermined. This CDR3 has 12 amino acids. The V end lost 2 bases, the J end lost 3 bases, and 4 bases lay between the germline ends. From germline, CDR1 is MDHEN and CDR2 SYDVKM. The CDR3 spells CASSLNDYGYTF. CDR3 bases: TGTGCCAGCAGTTTAAATGACTATGGCTACACCTTC.

This chain links TRBV5-4 with TRBJ2-3; D unclear. In germline, CDR1 is SGHNT, CDR2 YYREEE (reference sequence). V was trimmed by 10 bases and J by 0 bases, leaving 9 bases between them. There are 12 residues in the CDR3. This CDR3 is CALTSSTDTQYF. The CDR3 nucleotides read TGTGCCCTCACATCTAGCACAGATACGCAGTATTTT.

This chain connects TRBV19 to TRBJ2-3, with 13 bases that match TRBD2. Trimming removed 2 bases from V and 6 bases from J; junction bases left unmatched: 14. Germline V CDR1 and CDR2: LNHDA, SQIVND (reference sequence). CDR3 length equals 19 residues. The CDR3 nucleotides are TGTGCCAGTAGTATACGCCTCTCCGGGACTAGCGGGGCTTACGATACGCAGTATTTT. It codes for CASSIRLSGTSGAYDTQYF.

There are a few counts of this clonotype. V and J are TRBV14 and TRBJ2-5; unclear D gene. Trimming took off 4 bases at V and 4 bases at J, with 13 bases between the two ends. Looked up from germline, CDR1 is SGHDN and CDR2 is FVKESK. The length of the CDR3 is 14 residues. CDR3 amino acids: CASSRLTSRETQYF. The CDR3 coding sequence is TGTGCCAGCAGCCGACTGACTTCGAGAGAGACCCAGTACTTC.

This clonotype showed up many times. This sequence joins TRBV6-5 and TRBJ2-2; D gene unclear. Trimming took off 2 bases at V and 4 bases at J, with 5 bases between the two ends. CDR1 MNHEY and CDR2 SVGAGI come from the germline V gene. The CDR3 extends over 13 amino acids. CDR3 sequence (DNA): TGTGCCAGCAGTTACCCGGGCACCGGGGAGCTGTTTTTT. This sequence encodes CASSYPGTGELFF.

This clonotype occurred many times. The chain couples TRBV11-2 to TRBJ1-5; no clear D. Trimming left V 5 bases short and J 7 bases short, with 12 bases between. Germline V gene lookup returns CDR1 SGHAT and CDR2 FQNNGV. The CDR3 is 13 amino acids. The CDR3 protein is CASSPNLGQPQHF. Written as DNA, the CDR3 is TGTGCCAGCAGCCCGAACCTGGGACAGCCCCAGCATTTT.

A few counts support this clonotype. The chain has TRBV20-1 and TRBJ2-1; 8 nucleotides agree with TRBD2. V shed 5 bases, J shed 5 bases, and the junction held 8 bases outside the gene matches. The CDR3 length is 14 residues. From germline, CDR1 is DFQATT and CDR2 SNEGSKA (reference sequence). In DNA, the CDR3 is TGCAGTGCTCCGGGACTAGGGGGAAACAATGAGCAGTTCTTC. Translating it yields CSAPGLGGNNEQFF.

This clonotype was recorded a few times. The rearrangement uses TRBV25-1 and TRBJ1-1, with a weak D call TRBD1 (5 bases). The germline V gene encodes CDR1 MGHDK and CDR2 SYGVNS. The CDR3 is 11 residues long. The V end was cut by 8 bases, the J end by 9 bases, with 13 bases between. This chain's CDR3 is CASSTAVKAFF. CDR3 DNA sequence: TGTGCCAGCTCGACAGCCGTTAAAGCTTTCTTT.

The chain recombines TRBV7-8 with TRBJ2-1, with D possibly being TRBD1 or TRBD2 (5 bases each). Germline CDR1 and CDR2: SGHVS and FQNEAQ. The CDR3 covers 16 residues. Trimming cost V 8 bases and J 2 bases, with 19 bases left between them. CDR3 region: CASRPQRGQPYNEQFF. CDR3 DNA: TGTGCCAGCCGACCGCAGAGGGGTCAGCCCTACAATGAGCAGTTCTTC.

This clonotype was recorded at least ten times. This chain uses TRBV10-3 with TRBJ1-5, with D possibly being TRBD1 (6 bases). CDR1 and CDR2 (germline): ENHRY, SYGVKD. V lost 2 bases, J lost 2 bases, and 10 bases lay in between. The CDR3 extends over 15 amino acids. DNA for the CDR3: TGTGCCATCAGTGAGCGGGGGGCCGGCAATCAGCCCCAGCATTTT. It codes for CAISERGAGNQPQHF.

Only a few counts were recorded for this clonotype. The CDR3 loop reads CASRPTGSRDIQYF. The CDR3 nucleotides are TGTGCCAGCAGGCCTACAGGGTCGAGGGACATTCAGTACTTC. The chain joins TRBV6-5 to TRBJ2-4, with a tentative D call TRBD1 (6 bases). There are 14 residues in the CDR3. V was trimmed by 6 bases and J by 8 bases, leaving 17 bases between them. Looked up from germline, CDR1 is MNHEY and CDR2 is SVGAGI.